One T cell receptor beta chain is described in this entry. The data belong to a study of regulatory T cells in long-lasting Graves disease. Time point of the sample: persistent/refractory GD, antithyroid drugs over 5 years with positive TRAb. Scientists built the TCR library using RNA that was extracted from PBMCs. With iRepertoire HTBI primers and Arm-PCR of CDR3 regions, TCR beta libraries were built. Using its own MiXCR run on the multiplex PCR reads, TCRdb lists one record per CDR3 protein. The data show a few hundred thousand distinct CDR3 sequences, around 24% seen once. Sequencing was performed on peripheral blood mononuclear cells (PBMCs), taken when the disease was refractory, from a patient treated with antithyroid drugs. This sequence was found in a female donor with Graves disease.

The CDR3 coding sequence is TGCGCCAGCAGCTCCTGGGACAGTCTCCAAGAGACCCAGTACTTC. Amino acids: CASSSWDSLQETQYF. The gene calls are TRBV5-1 and TRBJ2-5, with 7 bases lining up with TRBD1. V shed 3 bases, J shed 1 base, and the junction held 6 bases outside the gene matches. The germline V gene has CDR1 SGHRS and CDR2 YFSETQ. The CDR3 extends over 15 amino acids.